Sequencing of this T cell receptor beta chain was carried out in a study of T cells expressing NK-cell markers. Study information: Researchers got TCR beta repertoires out of sorted CD3+CD56+NKG2C+, CD3+CD56+NKG2C- and CD3+CD56-NKG2C+ T cells. The study sequenced eight donors, seven HCMV-seropositive and one seronegative. Study-level results: For a handful of donors, these clonotypes were likewise the leading ones in the CD3+CD56-NKG2C+ fraction.

Notes on this clonotype: As yet, its antigen is unknown.

UMIs accompanied the 5'RACE template switching by which TCR beta cDNA was made. From its re-call of the 5' RACE reads, TCRdb lists each CDR3 protein once, without DNA. This table holds 440,000 or so distinct CDR3 sequences. CDR1 and CDR2 from the germline V gene are LNHNV and YYDKDF (reference sequence). The CDR3 runs 18 residues. This clonotype was obtained from a woman aged 18 to 75 in good health. Sequenced: blood T cells: a sorted CD56 or NKG2C T cell subset, CD4+ or CD8+ T cells, or bulk PBMC T cells (not recorded which). This chain links TRBV15 with TRBJ2-7; there is no DNA to check the TCRdb D call of TRBD2. The CDR3 protein is CATSTPGASRRESYEQYF.